This record looks at one TCR beta chain sequence and its context. Its antigen is still unknown. Only in-frame clones appear in the TCRdb table, and some are missing; sequencing was by immunoSEQ multiplex PCR. Of 11,000 or so clones in the sample, about 70% were seen once. Germline-derived CDR1 and CDR2 are MNHEY and SMNVEV (reference sequence). Trimming removed 5 bases at V and 6 bases at J, with 13 bases between. The CDR3 is made up of 13 amino acids. This entry comes from a study of CD4+ T cells in melanoma. Study results and limitations: A reported correlation linked neoantigen-specific CD4+ T cells to CD8+, macrophage and B cell function.

The material sequenced was cells from a culture (not recorded whether cultured in vitro). The gene calls are TRBV27 and TRBJ1-2, with D possibly being TRBD1 (6 bases). The receptor was isolated from a human donor with melanoma. The CDR3 loop reads CASSRQVHDGYTF. In DNA form, the CDR3 reads TGTGCCAGCAGTAGACAGGTCCATGATGGCTACACCTTC.